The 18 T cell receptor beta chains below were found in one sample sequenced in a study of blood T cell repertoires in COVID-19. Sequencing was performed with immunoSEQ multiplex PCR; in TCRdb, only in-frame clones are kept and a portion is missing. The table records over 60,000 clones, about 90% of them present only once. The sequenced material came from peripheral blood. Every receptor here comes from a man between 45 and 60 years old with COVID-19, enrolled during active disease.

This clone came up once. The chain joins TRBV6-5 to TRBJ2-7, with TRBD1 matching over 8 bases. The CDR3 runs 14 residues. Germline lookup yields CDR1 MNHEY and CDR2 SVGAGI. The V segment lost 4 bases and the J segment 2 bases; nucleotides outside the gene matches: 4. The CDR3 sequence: CASSFGQGPYEQYF. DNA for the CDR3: TGTGCCAGCAGTTTCGGACAGGGTCCCTACGAGCAGTACTTC.

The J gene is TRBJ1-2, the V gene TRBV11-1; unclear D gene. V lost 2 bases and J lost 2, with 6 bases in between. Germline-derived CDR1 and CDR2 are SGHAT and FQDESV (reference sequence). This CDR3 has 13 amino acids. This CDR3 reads CASSLTANYGYTF. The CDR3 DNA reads TGTGCCAGCAGCTTAACAGCAAACTATGGCTACACCTTC.

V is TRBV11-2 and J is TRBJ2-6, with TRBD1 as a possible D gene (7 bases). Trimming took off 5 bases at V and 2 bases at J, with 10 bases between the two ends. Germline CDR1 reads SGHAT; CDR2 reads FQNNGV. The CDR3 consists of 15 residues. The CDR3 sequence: CASSPRGAGANVLTF. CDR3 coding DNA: TGTGCCAGCAGCCCCAGGGGGGCTGGGGCCAACGTCCTGACTTTC.

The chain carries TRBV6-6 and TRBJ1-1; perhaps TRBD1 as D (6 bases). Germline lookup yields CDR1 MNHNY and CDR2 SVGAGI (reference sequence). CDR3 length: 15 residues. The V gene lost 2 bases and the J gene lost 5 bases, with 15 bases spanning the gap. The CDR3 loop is CASSYVQGGKTEAFF. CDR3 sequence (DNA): TGTGCCAGCAGTTACGTACAGGGAGGGAAAACTGAAGCTTTCTTT.

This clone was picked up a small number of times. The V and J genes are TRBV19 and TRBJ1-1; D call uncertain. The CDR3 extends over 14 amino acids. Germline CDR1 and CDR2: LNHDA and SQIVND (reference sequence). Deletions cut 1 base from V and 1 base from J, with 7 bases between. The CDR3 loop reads CASSIGAGNTEAFF. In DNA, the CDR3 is TGTGCCAGTAGTATAGGTGCCGGGAACACTGAAGCTTTCTTT.

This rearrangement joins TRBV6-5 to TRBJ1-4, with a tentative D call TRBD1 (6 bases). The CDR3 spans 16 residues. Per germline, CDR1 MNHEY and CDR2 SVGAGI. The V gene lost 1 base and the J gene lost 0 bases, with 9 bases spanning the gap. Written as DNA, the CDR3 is TGTGCCAGCAGTTACTGGGAGGGGGCAACTAATGAAAAACTGTTTTTT. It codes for CASSYWEGATNEKLFF.

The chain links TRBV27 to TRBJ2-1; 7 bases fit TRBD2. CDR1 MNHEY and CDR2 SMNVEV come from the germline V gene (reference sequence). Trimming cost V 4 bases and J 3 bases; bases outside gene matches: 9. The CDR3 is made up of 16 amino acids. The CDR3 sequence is CASSSLRERRYNEQFF. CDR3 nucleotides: TGTGCCAGCAGTTCGCTGCGGGAGCGGCGCTACAATGAGCAGTTCTTC.

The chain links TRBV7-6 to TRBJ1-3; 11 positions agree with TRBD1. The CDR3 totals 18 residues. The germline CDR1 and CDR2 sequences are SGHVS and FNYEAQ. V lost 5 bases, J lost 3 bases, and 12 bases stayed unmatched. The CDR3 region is CASSPAGTGGRGGNTIYF. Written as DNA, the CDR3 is TGTGCCAGCAGCCCCGCCGGGACAGGGGGACGGGGTGGAAACACCATATATTTT.

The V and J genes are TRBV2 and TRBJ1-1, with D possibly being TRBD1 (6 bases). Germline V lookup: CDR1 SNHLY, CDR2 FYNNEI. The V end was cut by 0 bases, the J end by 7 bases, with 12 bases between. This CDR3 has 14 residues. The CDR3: CASSEAEDRNEAFF. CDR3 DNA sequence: TGTGCCAGCAGTGAAGCGGAGGACAGAAATGAAGCTTTCTTT.

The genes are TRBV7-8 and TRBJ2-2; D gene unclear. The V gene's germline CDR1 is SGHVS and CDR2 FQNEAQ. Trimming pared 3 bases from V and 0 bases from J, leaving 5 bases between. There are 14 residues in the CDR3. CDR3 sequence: CASSFNANTGELFF. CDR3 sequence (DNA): TGTGCCAGCAGCTTTAATGCGAACACCGGGGAGCTGTTTTTT.

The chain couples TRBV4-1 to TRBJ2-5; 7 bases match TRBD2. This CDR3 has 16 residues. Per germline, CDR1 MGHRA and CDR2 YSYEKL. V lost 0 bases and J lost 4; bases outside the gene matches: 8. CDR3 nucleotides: TGCGCCAGCAGCCAAGAGGGAGGGTTCGGGCGAGAGACCCAGTACTTC. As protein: CASSQEGGFGRETQYF.

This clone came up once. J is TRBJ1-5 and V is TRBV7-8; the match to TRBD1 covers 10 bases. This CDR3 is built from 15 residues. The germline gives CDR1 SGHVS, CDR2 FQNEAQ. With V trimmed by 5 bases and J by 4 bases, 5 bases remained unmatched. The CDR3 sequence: CASSGTGAYNQPQHF. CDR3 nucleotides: TGTGCCAGCAGCGGGACAGGGGCCTATAATCAGCCCCAGCATTTT.

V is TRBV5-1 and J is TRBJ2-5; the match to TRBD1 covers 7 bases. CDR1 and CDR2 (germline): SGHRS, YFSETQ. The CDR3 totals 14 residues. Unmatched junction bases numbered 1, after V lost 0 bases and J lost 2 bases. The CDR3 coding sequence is TGCGCCAGCAGCTTGGGGGACAGACAAGAGACCCAGTACTTC. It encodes CASSLGDRQETQYF.

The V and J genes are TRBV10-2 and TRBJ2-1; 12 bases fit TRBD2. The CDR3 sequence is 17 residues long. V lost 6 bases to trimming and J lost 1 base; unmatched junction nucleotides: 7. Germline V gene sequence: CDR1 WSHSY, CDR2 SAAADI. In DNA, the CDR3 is TGCGCCAGCAGGGAGGGGCTAGCGGGGGGGTCCTACAATGAGCAGTTCTTC. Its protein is CASREGLAGGSYNEQFF.

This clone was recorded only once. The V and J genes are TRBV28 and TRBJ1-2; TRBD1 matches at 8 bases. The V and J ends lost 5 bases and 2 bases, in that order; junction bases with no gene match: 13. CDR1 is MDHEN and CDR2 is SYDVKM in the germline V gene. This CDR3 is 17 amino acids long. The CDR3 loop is CASSRPNQGAGNYGYTF. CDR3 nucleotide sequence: TGTGCCAGCAGTCGACCTAACCAGGGGGCAGGGAACTATGGCTACACCTTC.

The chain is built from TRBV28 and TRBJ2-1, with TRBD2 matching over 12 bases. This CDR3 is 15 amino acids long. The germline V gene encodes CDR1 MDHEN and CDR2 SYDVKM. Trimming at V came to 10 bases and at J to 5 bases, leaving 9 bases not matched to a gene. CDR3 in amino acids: CATILLAGGDNEQFF. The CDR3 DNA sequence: TGTGCCACCATTCTACTAGCGGGAGGAGACAATGAGCAGTTCTTC.

CDR3 nucleotide sequence: TGTGCCAGCAGCTTAGCCCCACGACTAGCGCAGACCACAGATACGCAGTATTTT. It specifies CASSLAPRLAQTTDTQYF. The chain is built from TRBV11-2 and TRBJ2-3, with 8 nucleotides matching TRBD2. Per the germline V gene, CDR1 is SGHAT and CDR2 is FQNNGV. The junction had 11 bases not matched to a gene; V was cut back by 1 base and J by 2 bases. The CDR3 spans 18 residues.

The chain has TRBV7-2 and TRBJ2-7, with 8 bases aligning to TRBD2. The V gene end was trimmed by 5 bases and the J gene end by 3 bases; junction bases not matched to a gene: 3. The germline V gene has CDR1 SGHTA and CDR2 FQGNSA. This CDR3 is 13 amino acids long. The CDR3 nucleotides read TGTGCCAGCAGCCTGAGCGGGAGCTACGAGCAGTACTTC. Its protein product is CASSLSGSYEQYF.